This is a list of T cell receptor beta chains from one sample in a study of T cell responses to AZD1222 COVID-19 vaccine. Data came from immunoSEQ multiplex PCR; TCRdb stores just in-frame clones and leaves some out. The sample contains 75,000 to 100,000 clones, roughly 87% of which appear only once. The sequencing used peripheral blood, collected on day 0 of AZD1222 vaccination. The receptor set was obtained from an adult in good health. Each CDR3 is given with its conserved first and last residue. The D gene is left open where the match is weak. The size of a clone is reported for some rows only, either as once, few or many, or as a class for expanded clones.

CDR3 DNA,CDR3 protein,clone size,J gene,D gene,V gene
TGTGCCAGAAGGAGGAGCTCCTACAATGAGCAGTTCTTC,CARRRSSYNEQFF,NA,TRBJ2-1,NA,TRBV6-7
TGTGCCAGCAGCAGGACACCTTACACTGAAGCTTTCTTT,CASSRTPYTEAFF,NA,TRBJ1-1,NA,TRBV28
TGTGCCAGCAGCTTAGGCAGCGTTGAAGCTTTCTTT,CASSLGSVEAFF,NA,TRBJ1-1,NA,TRBV7-9
TGTGCCAGCAGCAACATCCGGGACAGCTCCTACAATGAGCAGTTCTTC,CASSNIRDSSYNEQFF,NA,TRBJ2-1,TRBD1,TRBV7-2
TGTGCCAGCAGTGGGCCCGGAGGCAAGTACGAGCAGTACTTC,CASSGPGGKYEQYF,NA,TRBJ2-7,NA,TRBV27
TGTGCCAGCGTTTCCTCCGGGGGTTATGAAAAACTGTTTTTT,CASVSSGGYEKLFF,once,TRBJ1-4,NA,TRBV6-5
TGTGCCAGCAGCGTACGCGCCAGTGGGGCAGATACGCAGTATTTT,CASSVRASGADTQYF,once,TRBJ2-3,NA,TRBV9
TGTGCCTGGAGCCGGGGGCGAGCGTACACTGAAGCTTTCTTT,CAWSRGRAYTEAFF,NA,TRBJ1-1,NA,TRBV30
TGTGCCAGCAGCCAAGCCTACGAGCAGTACTTC,CASSQAYEQYF,NA,TRBJ2-7,NA,TRBV3-1/TRBV3-2
TGTGCCAGCAGTACAGCAACTAATGAAAAACTGTTTTTT,CASSTATNEKLFF,NA,TRBJ1-4,NA,TRBV28
TGCGCCAGCAGCTTGGTCGACAGGGGCGATGAGCAGTTCTTC,CASSLVDRGDEQFF,NA,TRBJ2-1,TRBD1,TRBV5-1
TGTGCCAGTAGGTTGGCAGCTGGCTACACCTTC,CASRLAAGYTF,NA,TRBJ1-2,NA,TRBV19
TGTGCCAGCAGCGTGGGGGGGCCGGGCAATGAGCAGTTCTTC,CASSVGGPGNEQFF,NA,TRBJ2-1,NA,TRBV9
TGCGCCAGCAGCCAAGATGACGGCAAAAACATTCAGTACTTC,CASSQDDGKNIQYF,NA,TRBJ2-4,NA,TRBV4-3
TGTGCCAGCAGCTTTGACACAGGGTGGGGCTCCTACGAGCAGTACTTC,CASSFDTGWGSYEQYF,few,TRBJ2-7,NA,TRBV7-2
TGTGCCAGCAGCTTGGACAGGGGAAGCAAGCCCCAGCATTTT,CASSLDRGSKPQHF,NA,TRBJ1-5,TRBD1,TRBV5-4
TGTGCCAGCAGCGTAGCCCCCCGGGAGAACACTGAAGCTTTCTTT,CASSVAPRENTEAFF,NA,TRBJ1-1,NA,TRBV9
TGTGCCAGCAGGTCCCAGGCGGGTACGCAGTATTTT,CASRSQAGTQYF,NA,TRBJ2-3,NA,TRBV6-5
TGTGCCAGCTCAAGGAGACAGGGGGCGGACACCGGGGAGCTGTTTTTT,CASSRRQGADTGELFF,NA,TRBJ2-2,TRBD1,TRBV18
TGTGCCAGCAGCGTAGTTCCAGATTTAAACACTGAAGCTTTCTTT,CASSVVPDLNTEAFF,NA,TRBJ1-1,NA,TRBV9
TGTGCCAGCAGTGAATATCATGGGGGTGAAAAACTGTTTTTT,CASSEYHGGEKLFF,NA,TRBJ1-4,NA,TRBV2
TGTGCCATCAGTGGTACAGGCGGGTCGTATACGCAGTATTTT,CAISGTGGSYTQYF,NA,TRBJ2-3,NA,TRBV10-3
TGCGCCAGCAGCCAATCAGTGGCAGGGGATTATCAGCCCCAGCATTTT,CASSQSVAGDYQPQHF,NA,TRBJ1-5,NA,TRBV4-1
TGTGCCAGCAGCTTCATGGTTACCGCTGGCGGCGAGCAGTACTTC,CASSFMVTAGGEQYF,NA,TRBJ2-7,NA,TRBV11-2
TGTGCCACCAGCAGAGACAGTCTGGCCTACGAGCAGTACTTC,CATSRDSLAYEQYF,NA,TRBJ2-7,NA,TRBV15
TGTGCCAGCGCTGGACAGGGGGCGCGGGGAAACACCATATATTTT,CASAGQGARGNTIYF,NA,TRBJ1-3,TRBD1,TRBV25-1
TGTGCCAGTAGCAGGGTTGGCGGCTACACCTTC,CASSRVGGYTF,NA,TRBJ1-2,NA,TRBV19
TGTGCCAGCAGCTCCCTCGGACAGGAGCAGCCCCAGCATTTT,CASSSLGQEQPQHF,NA,TRBJ1-5,TRBD1,TRBV7-2
TGTGCCAGCAGTGAATTGGGTCAGGGGGCCGGGGAGCTGTTTTTT,CASSELGQGAGELFF,NA,TRBJ2-2,TRBD1,TRBV2
TGTGCCAGCAGCCAAACAAGCAACACTGAAGCTTTCTTT,CASSQTSNTEAFF,NA,TRBJ1-1,NA,TRBV3-1/TRBV3-2
TGTGCCAGCTCACCAACATCCAGCGGGCTGAGAGATGAGCAGTTCTTC,CASSPTSSGLRDEQFF,NA,TRBJ2-1,NA,TRBV18
TGTGCCAGCAACCGACAGAGCTCTGGAAACACCATATATTTT,CASNRQSSGNTIYF,NA,TRBJ1-3,NA,TRBV6-5
TGTGCCAGTAGTAAGCTGGAAAACACTGAAGCTTTCTTT,CASSKLENTEAFF,NA,TRBJ1-1,NA,TRBV19
TGTGCCAGCAGCTTCGCTAATTCACCCCTCCACTTT,CASSFANSPLHF,NA,TRBJ1-6,NA,TRBV11-2
TGTGCCAGCAGCCAAGCGGTATCCGGGGAGCTGTTTTTT,CASSQAVSGELFF,NA,TRBJ2-2,NA,TRBV3-1/TRBV3-2
TGCGCCAGCAGCCAGGATGTCGGGGTTAATGAAAAACTGTTTTTT,CASSQDVGVNEKLFF,NA,TRBJ1-4,NA,TRBV4-3
TGCGCCAGCAGCTTGATCTACACAGATACGCAGTATTTT,CASSLIYTDTQYF,NA,TRBJ2-3,NA,TRBV5-1
TGTGCCATCAGGGGGGAGAACAGGGGGCCTCACGGCTACACCTTC,CAIRGENRGPHGYTF,NA,TRBJ1-2,TRBD1,TRBV10-3
TGTGCCAGCAGTTACGGACAGAGAAGTCCACCCCTCCACTTT,CASSYGQRSPPLHF,NA,TRBJ1-6,NA,TRBV6-2/TRBV6-3
TGTGCCACCAGCAGGGAATTCGGGAGGACTGAAGCTTTCTTT,CATSREFGRTEAFF,NA,TRBJ1-1,NA,TRBV15
TGTGCCAGCAGCTTATACACTGTACCGGGACAAACATTTGGCTACACCTTC,CASSLYTVPGQTFGYTF,once,TRBJ1-2,NA,TRBV5-6
TGTGCCAGCAGCTTAGCAGGTGACAGGGGGTATGGCTACACCTTC,CASSLAGDRGYGYTF,NA,TRBJ1-2,TRBD1,TRBV11-1